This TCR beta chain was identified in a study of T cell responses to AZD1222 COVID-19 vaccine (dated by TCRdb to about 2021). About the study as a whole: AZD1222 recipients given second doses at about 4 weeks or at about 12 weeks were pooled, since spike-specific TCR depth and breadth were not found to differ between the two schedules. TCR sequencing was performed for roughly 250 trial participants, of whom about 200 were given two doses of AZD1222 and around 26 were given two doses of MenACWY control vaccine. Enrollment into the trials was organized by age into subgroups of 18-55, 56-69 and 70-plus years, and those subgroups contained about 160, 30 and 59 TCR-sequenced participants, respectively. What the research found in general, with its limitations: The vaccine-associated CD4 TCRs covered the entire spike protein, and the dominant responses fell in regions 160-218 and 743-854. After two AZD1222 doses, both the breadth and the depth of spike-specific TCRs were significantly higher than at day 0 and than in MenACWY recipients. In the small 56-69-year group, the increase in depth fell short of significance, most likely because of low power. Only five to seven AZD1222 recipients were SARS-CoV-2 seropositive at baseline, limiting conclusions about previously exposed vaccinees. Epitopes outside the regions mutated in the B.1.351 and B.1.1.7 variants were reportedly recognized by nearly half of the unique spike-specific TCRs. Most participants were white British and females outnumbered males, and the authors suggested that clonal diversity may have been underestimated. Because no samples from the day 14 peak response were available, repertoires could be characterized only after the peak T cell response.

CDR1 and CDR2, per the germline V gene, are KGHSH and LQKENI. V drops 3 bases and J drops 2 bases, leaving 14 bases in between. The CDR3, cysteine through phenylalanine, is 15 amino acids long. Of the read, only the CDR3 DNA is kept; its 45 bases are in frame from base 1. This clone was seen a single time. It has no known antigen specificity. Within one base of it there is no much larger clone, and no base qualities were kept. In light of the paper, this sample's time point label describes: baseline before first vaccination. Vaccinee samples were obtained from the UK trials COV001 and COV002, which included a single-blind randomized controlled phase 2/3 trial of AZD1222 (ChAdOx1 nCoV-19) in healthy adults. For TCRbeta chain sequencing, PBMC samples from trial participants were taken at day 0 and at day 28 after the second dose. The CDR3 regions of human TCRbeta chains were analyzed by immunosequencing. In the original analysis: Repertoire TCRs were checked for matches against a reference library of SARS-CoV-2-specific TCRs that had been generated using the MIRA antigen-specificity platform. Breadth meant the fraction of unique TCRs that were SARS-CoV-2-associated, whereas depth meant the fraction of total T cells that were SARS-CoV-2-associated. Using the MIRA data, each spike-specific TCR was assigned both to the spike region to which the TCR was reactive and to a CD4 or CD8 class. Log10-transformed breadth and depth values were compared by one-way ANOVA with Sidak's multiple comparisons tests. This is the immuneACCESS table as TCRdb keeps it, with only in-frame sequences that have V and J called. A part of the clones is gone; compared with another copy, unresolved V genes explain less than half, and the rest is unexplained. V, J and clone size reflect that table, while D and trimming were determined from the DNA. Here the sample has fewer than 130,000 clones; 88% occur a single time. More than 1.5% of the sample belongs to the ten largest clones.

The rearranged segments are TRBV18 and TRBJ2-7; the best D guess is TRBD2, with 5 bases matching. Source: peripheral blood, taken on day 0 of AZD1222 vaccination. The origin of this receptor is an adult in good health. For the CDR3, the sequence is CASSPASDGAYEQYF. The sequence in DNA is TGTGCCAGCTCACCTGCGTCGGACGGGGCCTACGAGCAGTACTTC.